This entry lists 29 T cell receptor beta chains sequenced from one sample in a study of neurological immune-mediated disorders. Time point: longitudinal time-point 2. TCRdb independently ran MiXCR on the 5' RACE reads; one entry per CDR3 protein. Of roughly 60,000 distinct CDR3 sequences in the sample, 8.5% to 10% are singletons; the top ten hold approximately 12%. Specimen: PBMCs. All receptors derive from a man aged 25-40 years in good health.

This clonotype appeared many times. V is TRBV6-6 and J is TRBJ2-7; 12 bases are a match to TRBD2. In germline, CDR1 is MNHNY, CDR2 SVGAGI (reference sequence). CDR3 length equals 13 residues. J gave up 6 bases and V 5 bases, and 2 bases lay outside the gene matches. The DNA for the CDR3 is TGTGCCAGCAGTCTAGCGGGAGGGAGCGAGCAGTACTTC. Translated, it gives CASSLAGGSEQYF.

This clonotype has a count of ten or more. V gene TRBV4-1 combines with J gene TRBJ1-1; a possible D gene is TRBD1 (6 bases). The CDR3 covers 14 residues. The V gene lost 4 bases and the J gene lost 0 bases, with 9 bases spanning the gap. Germline V gives CDR1 MGHRA, CDR2 YSYEKL. Written as DNA, the CDR3 is TGCGCCAGCAGCCCGGGACACCTGAACACTGAAGCTTTCTTT. This sequence encodes CASSPGHLNTEAFF.

In the case of this clonotype: The CDR3 carries no conserved terminal phenylalanine or tryptophan, so it likely arises from a read error. This chain joins TRBV29-1 and TRBJ2-7; TRBD1 matches 9 bases. There are 13 residues in the CDR3. V shed 6 bases and J 5 bases; nucleotides not matched to a gene: 8. CDR1 SQVTM and CDR2 ANQGSEA come from the germline V gene. The CDR3 DNA sequence: TGCAGCGTGACAGGGGGAGGACCCGACGAGCAGTACTTA. This gives the protein CSVTGGGPDEQYL.

This clonotype has at least ten counts. V gene TRBV24-1 combines with J gene TRBJ2-1; 9 bases line up with TRBD2. This CDR3 comprises 14 residues. V was clipped by 4 bases and J by 12 bases; unmatched bases: 9. From germline, CDR1 is KGHDR and CDR2 SFDVKD. CDR3 in amino acids: CATSEGLAVGGQFF. In DNA, the CDR3 is TGTGCCACCAGTGAGGGACTAGCAGTTGGGGGGCAGTTCTTC.

This clonotype was seen many times. The chain employs TRBV6-1 and TRBJ2-6, with 7 nucleotides matching TRBD1. The CDR3 is made up of 15 amino acids. CDR1 is MNHNS, CDR2 SASEGT, per germline. The junction had 3 bases not matched to a gene; V was cut back by 6 bases and J by 1 base. The CDR3 protein is CASSQGVSGANVLTF. The CDR3, as DNA: TGTGCCAGCAGCCAGGGGGTGTCTGGGGCCAACGTCCTGACTTTC.

This clonotype was seen ten or more times. This chain connects TRBV7-3 to TRBJ2-1; tentatively, D is TRBD1 or TRBD2 (5 bases each). Looked up from germline, CDR1 is SGHTA and CDR2 is FQGTGA. Trimming left V 2 bases short and J 0 bases short, with 11 bases between. The CDR3 runs to 16 residues. The CDR3 region is CASSLVGGTSYNEQFF. In DNA form, the CDR3 reads TGTGCCAGCAGCTTAGTCGGTGGGACCTCCTACAATGAGCAGTTCTTC.

CDR3 sequence (DNA): TGTGCCAGCTCACCCGGGACAGGCGGTGAGCAGTTCTTC. It translates to CASSPGTGGEQFF. V is TRBV18 and J is TRBJ2-1; 8 nucleotides agree with TRBD1. Germline CDR1 reads KGHSH; CDR2 reads LQKENI. The CDR3 contains 13 residues. V was pared by 3 bases and J by 9 bases, with 4 bases of the junction left unmatched.

This clonotype was picked up many times. The chain has TRBV10-3 and TRBJ2-7; 10 positions match TRBD2. The CDR3 totals 15 residues. Germline V gene lookup returns CDR1 ENHRY and CDR2 SYGVKD. The V segment lost 7 bases and the J segment 2 bases; nucleotides outside the gene matches: 8. CDR3 coding DNA: TGTGCCATCACCGAAGGACTAGCGGAGACCTACGAGCAGTACTTC. It encodes CAITEGLAETYEQYF.

The sample holds many counts of this clonotype. V gene TRBV21-1 combines with J gene TRBJ2-2. TRBV21-1 is annotated as a pseudogene. The CDR3 has 9 residues. Here the CDR3 DNA reads TGTGCCAGCAGCAGGAAGCTGTTTTTT. Amino acid sequence: CASSRKLFF.

This clonotype showed up many times. The chain carries TRBV27 and TRBJ2-4; the D gene is possibly TRBD2 (6 bases). Germline CDR1 and CDR2: MNHEY and SMNVEV (reference sequence). The CDR3 loop spans 14 amino acids. V lost 5 bases and J 6 bases, leaving 14 bases between the germline ends. The CDR3, as DNA: TGTGCCAGCAGTGGACTACTTGAGGGAAACATTCAGTACTTC. Amino acids: CASSGLLEGNIQYF.

This clonotype has at least ten counts. The chain links TRBV5-1 to TRBJ2-7; TRBD1 matches at 10 bases. The CDR3 is 15 residues long. Germline lookup yields CDR1 SGHRS and CDR2 YFSETQ. Trimming removed 2 bases from V and 3 bases from J; junction bases left unmatched: 5. The CDR3 is CASSLGTGEVYEQYF. The CDR3 nucleotides are TGCGCCAGCAGCTTAGGGACAGGGGAGGTCTACGAGCAGTACTTC.

This clonotype was found many times. This sequence joins TRBV6-4 and TRBJ2-3; D not resolved. Trimming pared 6 bases from V and 4 bases from J, leaving 20 bases between. CDR1 is MRHNA, CDR2 SNTAGT, per germline. There are 16 residues in the CDR3. In DNA, the CDR3 is TGTGCCAGCAGCGACCCCCCCAGCTTTAGGGCAGATACGCAGTATTTT. This gives the protein CASSDPPSFRADTQYF.

This chain joins TRBV7-9 and TRBJ2-1; a possible D gene is TRBD2 (5 bases). This CDR3 contains 12 residues. Per germline, CDR1 SEHNR and CDR2 FQNEAQ (reference sequence). Trimming removed 9 bases from V and 10 bases from J, with 16 bases in between. This chain's CDR3 is CARSGDLNEQFF. In DNA, the CDR3 is TGTGCCAGAAGCGGTGACTTGAACGAGCAGTTCTTC.

This clonotype was seen many times. The chain recombines TRBV20-1 with TRBJ2-1; no firm D call. This CDR3 has 14 residues. CDR1 is DFQATT, CDR2 SNEGSKA, per germline (reference sequence). Trimming took 0 bases from V and 0 from J, leaving 6 bases between them. CDR3 DNA: TGCAGTGCTAGAGACCTCCGCTCCTACAATGAGCAGTTCTTC. This codes for CSARDLRSYNEQFF.

This clonotype appeared many times. The V and J genes are TRBV20-1 and TRBJ2-7, with 7 bases fitting TRBD2. The CDR3 covers 15 residues. Germline V CDR1 and CDR2: DFQATT, SNEGSKA (reference sequence). V was clipped by 2 bases and J by 2 bases; unmatched bases: 9. The CDR3 DNA follows: TGCAGTGCTAGACGTACGTCTAGCGGTACCTACGAGCAGTACTTC. It encodes CSARRTSSGTYEQYF.

This clonotype was seen repeatedly, ten times or more. The chain has TRBV9 and TRBJ1-6; D ambiguous. The CDR3 has 14 amino acids. CDR1 and CDR2 (germline): SGDLS, YYNGEE. The germline V and J ends were trimmed by 5 bases and 10 bases, with 16 bases remaining between them. The CDR3 region has the DNA TGTGCCAGCAGTCTTCAAACCGGGAACTCACCCCTCCACTTT. It yields the protein CASSLQTGNSPLHF.

This clonotype was seen many times. The chain joins TRBV5-5 to TRBJ1-2; no clear D. There are 12 residues in the CDR3. The V gene lost 1 base and the J gene lost 2 bases, with 3 bases spanning the gap. Germline V gene data show CDR1 as SGHKS and CDR2 as YYEKEE (reference sequence). The CDR3 region has the DNA TGTGCCAGCAGCTTGAACAACTATGGCTACACCTTC. Translated, it gives CASSLNNYGYTF.

As for this clonotype: This may stem from a read error, because a much larger clone lies one nucleotide away. This chain joins TRBV9 and TRBJ2-5; no reliable D call. With 4 bases removed from V and 2 bases from J, the gap between germline ends came to 9 bases. The CDR3 spans 13 residues. Germline values: CDR1 SGDLS, CDR2 YYNGEE. In DNA, the CDR3 is TGTGCCAGCAGCCAACAGAATCAAGAGACCCAGTACTTC. It translates to CASSQQNQETQYF.

This clonotype was picked up many times. The V gene is TRBV5-1, the J gene TRBJ1-1, with D maybe TRBD1 (6 bases). The CDR3 covers 19 residues. The V and J ends lost 2 bases and 0 bases respectively, with 23 bases between them. The germline V gene encodes CDR1 SGHRS and CDR2 YFSETQ. The CDR3 DNA sequence: TGCGCCAGCAGCTTTTCCCAAACAGGGAGGGTTAGGATGAACACTGAAGCTTTCTTT. Residues: CASSFSQTGRVRMNTEAFF.

The sample holds many counts of this clonotype. The V call is TRBV27, the J call TRBJ1-1; 7 positions match TRBD1. Germline V gene sequence: CDR1 MNHEY, CDR2 SMNVEV (reference sequence). J gave up 6 bases and V 6 bases, and 13 bases lay outside the gene matches. This CDR3 is 15 amino acids long. CDR3 residues: CASSSIFQGEAEAFF. The CDR3 coding sequence is TGTGCCAGCAGCTCTATTTTTCAGGGGGAGGCTGAAGCTTTCTTT.

Remarks on this clonotype: Because the CDR3's place on the DNA is in doubt, the DNA is left out and the CDR3 is given as listed by TCRdb. This sequence joins TRBV5-1 and TRBJ1-1; the tabulated D call, TRBD1, remains unverified against the DNA. The CDR3 has 24 residues if both end residues are counted. Germline CDR1 and CDR2: SGHRS and YFSETQ. The CDR3 sequence is CASSLELCVWEFFGPGTPNTEAFF.

Ten or more counts support this clonotype. The CDR3 reads CSAREGHPRETQYF. CDR3 nucleotides: TGCAGTGCTAGAGAGGGACATCCGAGGGAGACCCAGTACTTC. The V gene is TRBV20-1, the J gene TRBJ2-5, with TRBD1 as a possible D gene (6 bases). This CDR3 contains 14 residues. V shed 0 bases and J shed 5 bases, with 13 bases lying between them. Germline-derived CDR1 and CDR2 are DFQATT and SNEGSKA (reference sequence).

In its sample, this clonotype was seen a few times. The gene calls are TRBV5-1 and TRBJ2-5; TRBD1 agrees at 9 bases. Trimming took 0 bases from V and 4 from J; bases not matched to a gene: 4. The CDR3 is 15 residues long. Germline loops: CDR1 SGHRS, CDR2 YFSETQ. The CDR3 protein is CASSLGGQGRETQYF. CDR3 DNA: TGCGCCAGCAGCTTGGGGGGACAGGGCCGAGAGACCCAGTACTTC.

This clonotype was detected many times. The chain is built from TRBV28 and TRBJ2-7; 9 bases map to TRBD1. CDR3 size: 14 residues. Trimming cost V 7 bases and J 3 bases; bases outside gene matches: 7. The germline V gene encodes CDR1 MDHEN and CDR2 SYDVKM. The CDR3 DNA reads TGTGCCAGCATCGGGACAGGGAACGTCTACGAGCAGTACTTC. Protein sequence: CASIGTGNVYEQYF. Together with reference TRBV28 and TRBJ2-7, the CDR3 gives the full variable domain: DVKVTQSSRYLVKRTGEKVFLECVQDMDHENMFWYRQDPGLGLRLIYFSYDVKMKEKGDIPEGYSVSREKKERFSLILESASTNQTSMYLCASIGTGNVYEQYFGPGTRLTVT.

In this sample, this clonotype turned up many times. CDR3 loop: CASSATGRAEAFF. The CDR3 DNA reads as TGCGCCAGCAGCGCTACAGGGAGGGCTGAAGCTTTCTTT. This chain uses TRBV5-1 with TRBJ1-1; weak D call: TRBD1 (6 bases). This CDR3 is 13 amino acids long. Trimming cost V 4 bases and J 6 bases, with 13 bases left between them. In germline, CDR1 is SGHRS, CDR2 YFSETQ.

This clonotype was picked up many times. The chain is built from TRBV7-9 and TRBJ1-2; 9 bases match TRBD1. Trimming at V came to 3 bases and at J to 7 bases, leaving 6 bases not matched to a gene. The CDR3 extends over 14 amino acids. Germline V lookup: CDR1 SEHNR, CDR2 FQNEAQ (reference sequence). Here the CDR3 reads CASSLGQGVSGYTF. CDR3 nucleotides: TGTGCCAGCAGCTTGGGACAGGGTGTGTCTGGCTACACCTTC.

This clonotype was detected many times. The chain uses TRBV7-2 and TRBJ2-3, with 13 bases identical to TRBD2. CDR3 size: 15 residues. With V trimmed by 5 bases and J by 6 bases, 5 bases remained unmatched. Germline CDR1 and CDR2: SGHTA and FQGNSA. Here the CDR3 DNA reads TGTGCCAGCAGCCGCGGACTAGCGGGGGTGGATACGCAGTATTTT. It codes for CASSRGLAGVDTQYF.

The sample holds many counts of this clonotype. This rearrangement joins TRBV29-1 to TRBJ2-3; possible D gene TRBD2, 6 bases. The CDR3 is 13 residues long. Germline lookup yields CDR1 SQVTM and CDR2 ANQGSEA. Trimming removed 5 bases from V and 3 bases from J, with 12 bases in between. CDR3 DNA sequence: TGCAGCGTTTGGGAGGTCGCGACAGATACGCAGTATTTT. Its protein product is CSVWEVATDTQYF.

The gene calls are TRBV5-1 and TRBJ2-3; tentative D call: TRBD1 (5 bases). The germline V gene encodes CDR1 SGHRS and CDR2 YFSETQ. V was pared by 6 bases and J by 0 bases, with 11 bases between. The CDR3 is made up of 14 amino acids. The CDR3 loop reads CASTKTVSTDTQYF. The DNA of the CDR3 is TGCGCCAGCACCAAGACAGTGAGCACAGATACGCAGTATTTT. Looking up the rest from reference TRBV5-1 and TRBJ2-3 gives the full variable domain: KAGVTQTPRYLIKTRGQQVTLSCSPISGHRSVSWYQQTPGQGLQFLFEYFSETQRNKGNFPGRFSGRQFSNSRSEMNVSTLELGDSALYLCASTKTVSTDTQYFGPGTRLTVL.